Listed below are T cell receptor beta chains from one sample, sequenced in a study of blood T cell repertoires in COVID-19. Sequencing used immunoSEQ multiplex PCR; TCRdb keeps in-frame clones, though not all of them. Here the sample spans 100,000 to 150,000 clones, approximately 82% being singletons. Sequencing input: peripheral blood. These receptors were taken from a man aged 40-49 years with active or convalescent COVID-19. CDR3s include the opening cysteine and the closing phenylalanine or tryptophan. The order of the fields is V gene, clone size, CDR3 length, J gene, D gene, CDR3 protein, CDR3 DNA. A D gene is named only where the DNA matches it firmly. The listing skips clone size in some rows; elsewhere it reads once, few, many or a size class.

v_call: TRBV6-5; clone_size: few; cdr3_length: 14; j_call: TRBJ1-5; d_call: TRBD1; cdr3_aa: CASELQGLREPQHF; cdr3_nt: TGTGCCAGCGAGTTACAGGGGCTACGGGAGCCCCAGCATTTT
v_call: TRBV18; clone_size: NA; cdr3_length: 15; j_call: TRBJ2-5; d_call: TRBD2; cdr3_aa: CASSPGSGGVETQYF; cdr3_nt: TGTGCCAGCTCACCCGGCAGCGGGGGTGTGGAGACCCAGTACTTC
v_call: TRBV11-2; clone_size: once; cdr3_length: 15; j_call: TRBJ1-6; d_call: NA; cdr3_aa: CASSLDGLYNSPLHF; cdr3_nt: TGTGCCAGCAGCTTAGACGGTCTGTATAATTCACCCCTCCACTTT
v_call: TRBV6-5; clone_size: NA; cdr3_length: 16; j_call: TRBJ2-2; d_call: NA; cdr3_aa: CASSYSESGNTGELFF; cdr3_nt: TGTGCCAGCAGTTACTCCGAGAGTGGGAACACCGGGGAGCTGTTTTTT
v_call: TRBV7-3; clone_size: NA; cdr3_length: 16; j_call: TRBJ2-1; d_call: NA; cdr3_aa: CASSRQATSSYNEQFF; cdr3_nt: TGTGCCAGCAGCCGACAGGCCACCAGCTCCTACAATGAGCAGTTCTTC
v_call: TRBV6-1; clone_size: NA; cdr3_length: 13; j_call: TRBJ2-5; d_call: NA; cdr3_aa: CASSEFIEETQYF; cdr3_nt: TGTGCCAGCAGTGAATTTATCGAAGAGACCCAGTACTTC
v_call: TRBV3-1/TRBV3-2; clone_size: NA; cdr3_length: 14; j_call: TRBJ1-3; d_call: NA; cdr3_aa: CASTLGSSGNTIYF; cdr3_nt: TGTGCCAGCACCTTAGGGAGCTCTGGAAACACCATATATTTT
v_call: TRBV30; clone_size: NA; cdr3_length: 15; j_call: TRBJ1-6; d_call: TRBD1; cdr3_aa: CAWSSPGQGNSPLHF; cdr3_nt: TGTGCCTGGAGTTCACCGGGACAGGGGAATTCACCCCTCCACTTT
v_call: TRBV11-2; clone_size: NA; cdr3_length: 14; j_call: TRBJ1-1; d_call: NA; cdr3_aa: CASSLQGANTEAFF; cdr3_nt: TGTGCCAGCAGCTTACAGGGTGCGAACACTGAAGCTTTCTTT
v_call: TRBV29-1; clone_size: NA; cdr3_length: 14; j_call: TRBJ2-4; d_call: NA; cdr3_aa: CSVQGILAKNIQYF; cdr3_nt: TGCAGCGTTCAGGGCATATTAGCCAAAAACATTCAGTACTTC
v_call: TRBV5-6; clone_size: NA; cdr3_length: 17; j_call: TRBJ2-1; d_call: TRBD2; cdr3_aa: CASSFGLAGAKYNEQFF; cdr3_nt: TGTGCCAGCAGTTTTGGACTAGCGGGAGCAAAGTACAATGAGCAGTTCTTC
v_call: TRBV11-2; clone_size: NA; cdr3_length: 16; j_call: TRBJ2-2; d_call: TRBD2; cdr3_aa: CASSLVTSGVKGELFF; cdr3_nt: TGTGCCAGCAGCTTAGTGACTAGCGGGGTAAAGGGGGAGCTGTTTTTT
v_call: TRBV5-1; clone_size: NA; cdr3_length: 13; j_call: TRBJ1-6; d_call: NA; cdr3_aa: CASSLNRESPLHF; cdr3_nt: TGCGCCAGCAGCCTCAACAGGGAATCACCCCTCCACTTT